This TCR beta chain was found in a study of OX40 agonist ivuxolimab in advanced cancers. Study as a whole: Ivuxolimab was administered intravenously to patients at 0.01 to 10 mg/kg every 2 weeks. Prior checkpoint blockade (anti-PD-1, anti-PD-L1 or anti-CTLA-4) was permitted; 40% had it.

With regard to this clone: Its antigen is as yet unknown.

Findings of the study overall: CD8+ T cells were the subset that, on average, had more expanded clones than CD4+.

Data came from immunoSEQ multiplex PCR; TCRdb stores just in-frame clones and leaves some out. The table lists tens of thousands of clones, roughly 87% of them singletons. The CDR3 covers 13 residues. The junction had 4 bases not matched to a gene; V was cut back by 6 bases and J by 5 bases. The germline gives CDR1 WSHSY, CDR2 SAAADI. Sequencing was performed on CD4+ or CD8+ T cells sorted from blood, taken in a trial of the OX40 agonist ivuxolimab. The receptor comes from an adult with an advanced solid tumor such as melanoma, head and neck, liver or kidney cancer. The genes are TRBV10-2 and TRBJ2-3, with 8 bases that match TRBD2. In DNA, the CDR3 is TGCGCCAGCAGGGTGCTAGCGGGAGATACGCAGTATTTT. This sequence encodes CASRVLAGDTQYF.